The 7 T cell receptor beta chains reported below all come from one sample, sequenced in a study of cytomegalovirus exposure and HLA in healthy donors (dated by TCRdb to between 2016 and 2019). Library construction relied on the immunoSEQ multiplex PCR assay. A mixture of 60 forward primers for TCR Vbeta segments and 13 reverse primers for TCR Jbeta segments was used in the multiplex PCR. The table was pulled from immuneACCESS by TCRdb, which kept in-frame rearrangements only. Such tables lose some clones; where checked, under half of the loss comes from unresolved V genes, and the rest has no known cause. The sample contains 89,000 or so clones, 60% to 85% of them found a single time. Under 2.5% of the sample belongs to the ten largest clones. The sequenced material came from PBMCs. These receptors were obtained from a boy aged 5 to 17 in good health and CMV-seronegative.

V is TRBV4-3 and J is TRBJ2-7, with D maybe TRBD1 (5 bases). The V gene lost 0 bases and the J gene lost 2 bases, with 8 bases spanning the gap. The germline V gene has CDR1 LGHNA and CDR2 YSLEER. The CDR3 runs to 14 residues. This chain's CDR3 is CASSQEQGTYEQYF. The DNA for the CDR3 is TGCGCCAGCAGCCAAGAGCAGGGAACCTACGAGCAGTACTTC.

The chain couples TRBV4-1 to TRBJ1-1, with TRBD1 identical over 7 bases. Germline values: CDR1 MGHRA, CDR2 YSYEKL. The CDR3 covers 15 residues. V was clipped by 0 bases and J by 3 bases; unmatched bases: 4. The CDR3: CASSQDTGEDTEAFF. The CDR3 DNA reads as TGCGCCAGCAGCCAAGATACAGGGGAGGACACTGAAGCTTTCTTT.

Only one count was recorded for this clone. V gene TRBV6-1 combines with J gene TRBJ2-7, with 10 bases aligning to TRBD2. After removal of 10 bases from V and 2 bases from J, the junction contained 8 bases not matched to a gene. The CDR3 contains 14 residues. Germline V lookup: CDR1 MNHNS, CDR2 SASEGT. CDR3: CATQTSGHTYEQYF. DNA of the CDR3: TGTGCCACCCAGACTAGCGGGCACACCTACGAGCAGTACTTC.

This clone was found a few times. The chain has TRBV4-3 and TRBJ2-6; D gene uncertain. Germline CDR1 LGHNA, CDR2 YSLEER. The CDR3 runs to 16 residues. The V end lost 4 bases, the J end lost 2 bases, and 12 bases lay between the germline ends. The CDR3 spells CASSPQGEAGANVLTF. The DNA for the CDR3 is TGCGCCAGCAGCCCCCAAGGAGAGGCTGGGGCCAACGTCCTGACTTTC.

The V call is TRBV6-5, the J call TRBJ2-7; 10 bases agree with TRBD2. The CDR3 contains 15 residues. V lost 4 bases, J lost 0 bases, and 3 bases stayed unmatched. The germline gives CDR1 MNHEY, CDR2 SVGAGI. CDR3 sequence reads: CASSLLAGSSYEQYF. CDR3 nucleotides: TGTGCCAGCAGTTTACTAGCGGGAAGCTCCTACGAGCAGTACTTC.

The chain has TRBV4-2 and TRBJ2-7; tentatively, D is TRBD2 (5 bases). The CDR3 length is 16 residues. Trimming shortened V by 3 bases and J by 4 bases, and 19 bases separated the two germline ends. Germline-derived CDR1 and CDR2 are LGHNA and YNFKEQ. This CDR3 is CASSQRDPGTMYEQYF. DNA for the CDR3: TGTGCCAGCAGCCAGAGGGATCCGGGCACCATGTACGAGCAGTACTTC.

The chain links TRBV4-3 to TRBJ2-1; 8 bases map to TRBD2. This CDR3 is 17 amino acids long. Germline CDR1 and CDR2: LGHNA and YSLEER. J lost 6 bases, V lost 0 bases, and 10 bases had no gene match. CDR3 in amino acids: CASSQDGAGEGFNEQFF. CDR3 coding DNA: TGCGCCAGCAGCCAAGATGGAGCGGGAGAGGGCTTCAATGAGCAGTTCTTC.